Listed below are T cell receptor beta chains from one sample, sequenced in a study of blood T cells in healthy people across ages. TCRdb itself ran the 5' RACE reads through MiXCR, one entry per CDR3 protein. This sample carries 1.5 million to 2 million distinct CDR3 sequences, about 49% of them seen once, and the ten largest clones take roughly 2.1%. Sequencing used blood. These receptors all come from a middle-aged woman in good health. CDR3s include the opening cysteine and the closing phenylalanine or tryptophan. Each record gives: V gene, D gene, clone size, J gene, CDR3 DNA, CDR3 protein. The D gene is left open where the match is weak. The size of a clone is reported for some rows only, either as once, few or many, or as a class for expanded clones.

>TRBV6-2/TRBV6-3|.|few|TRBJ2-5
TGTGCCAGCCGTTTACAGCCCGAGACCCAGTACTTC
CASRLQPETQYF
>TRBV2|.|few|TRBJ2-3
TGTGCCAGCAGTAACAGGGTTTCGGATACGCAGTATTTT
CASSNRVSDTQYF
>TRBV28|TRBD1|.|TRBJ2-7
TGTGCCAGCAGGACGGACAGGGACGAGCAGTACTTC
CASRTDRDEQYF
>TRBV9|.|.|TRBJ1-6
TGTGCCAGCAGCCCACACCCGGGAGGAAATTCACCCCTCCACTTT
CASSPHPGGNSPLHF
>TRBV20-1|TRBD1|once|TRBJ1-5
TGCAGTGCAATTTTGCGACAGGGGAGAAATCAGCCCCAGCATTTT
CSAILRQGRNQPQHF
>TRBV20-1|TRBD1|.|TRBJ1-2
TGCAGTGCTAAAGATCCGGGACAGGGAAGCTATGGCTACACCTTC
CSAKDPGQGSYGYTF
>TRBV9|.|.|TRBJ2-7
TGTGTCAGCAGCGTAGGTCAGGGTTACGAGCAGTACTTC
CVSSVGQGYEQYF
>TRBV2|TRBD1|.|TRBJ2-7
TGTGCCAGCAGCCTCCGCATAGCCGGGACAGGTGCGTCCTACGAGCAGTACTTC
CASSLRIAGTGASYEQYF
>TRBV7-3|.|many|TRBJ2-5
TGTGCCAGCAGCTCTCAACCCCAAGAGACCCAGTACTTC
CASSSQPQETQYF
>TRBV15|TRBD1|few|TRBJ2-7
TGTGCCACCAGCAGAGAATTCACGCAGGGGGCCTACGAGCAGTACTTC
CATSREFTQGAYEQYF
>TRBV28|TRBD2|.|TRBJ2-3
TGTGCCAGCAGTTTAAGAGGACTAGCGGGGGGTGTGGATACGCAGTATTTT
CASSLRGLAGGVDTQYF